The clone carrying this TCR beta chain was recorded once. Its antigen is unknown. Primers included in the PCR were 60 Vbeta and 13 Jbeta primers. Per the original data handling: The count from a later analysis was about 80 million unique TCR beta chains, about 9.9 million of them shared. Clones were sequenced by immunoSEQ multiplex PCR, and TCRdb holds only the in-frame ones, with some missing. The V and J calls and clone size were taken over from that table, and D and trimming were inferred from the DNA. The table has 99,000 or so clones, about 81% seen once. The CDR3 sequence is 14 residues long. The germline CDR1 and CDR2 sequences are SGHAT and FQNNGV. V dropped 1 base and J dropped 2 bases, with 8 bases sitting between them. This specimen belongs to a study of cytomegalovirus exposure and HLA in healthy donors. Study-level information: Early on, a data release was issued that held approximately 92 million unique TCRs from HLA-typed donors.

Study-level findings and limits: It emerged from a later analysis that several of the most significant clusters appeared to be linked to common viral pathogens.

The source of this sequence is a man aged 30 to 39 in good health and CMV-seronegative. Sequencing was carried out using PBMCs. The genes are TRBV11-2 and TRBJ1-2; no reliable D call. This CDR3 reads CASSLVVQNYGYTF. CDR3 DNA sequence: TGTGCCAGCAGCTTAGTTGTCCAGAACTATGGCTACACCTTC.